The clone carrying this T cell receptor beta chain was counted between two and nine times. This entry comes from a study of blood T cells in healthy people across ages. CDR1 and CDR2 from the germline V gene are WSHSY and SAAADI. The CDR3 is 15 residues long. The V and J ends lost 4 bases and 2 bases, in that order; junction bases with no gene match: 7. For the second PCR, which ran for 7 to 11 cycles, a sample-barcoded 5' primer and a J-beta primer mix were used. TCRdb re-called the 5' RACE reads with MiXCR, one entry per CDR3 protein. The sample shows 650,000 or so distinct CDR3 sequences, 52% of them seen only once.

The TCR sequence derives from a woman over 75 in good health. The chain joins TRBV10-2 to TRBJ2-7, with 8 nucleotides matching TRBD1. Specimen: blood. The CDR3 sequence is CASSVRQGPPYEQYF. CDR3 DNA sequence: TGCGCCAGCAGTGTTCGACAGGGGCCTCCCTACGAGCAGTACTTC.